Each of the 7 T cell receptor beta chains below was sequenced from the same sample in a study of response to subunit inactivated influenza vaccine (dated by TCRdb to between 2018 and 2020). The library came from RT-PCR. These reads were obtained on an Illumina HiSeq 2500. The raw public data were reprocessed by TCRdb itself: fastp quality trimming at Q25, MiXCR clonotype calling, in-frame beta chains only. When rows share a CDR3 protein, they turn into one entry using the most common DNA and genes. Present in this sample are 500,000 to 750,000 distinct CDR3 sequences, approximately 14% of which were seen just once. In total, the top ten clones hold around 10% of the sample. Sequencing was performed on PBMCs from blood, taken roughly 12 days after vaccination. The receptor set was obtained from a man over 45 who received an inactivated influenza vaccine. Donor details come from another sample of the same person, matched by shared clones.

The chain carries TRBV18 and TRBJ2-3; D possibly uses TRBD1 or TRBD2 (5 bases each). The CDR3 is 15 amino acids. With 6 bases removed from V and 0 bases from J, the gap between germline ends came to 13 bases. Germline lookup yields CDR1 KGHSH and CDR2 LQKENI. The CDR3 reads CASSPGTSSTDTQYF. CDR3 sequence (DNA): TGTGCCAGCTCCCCGGGGACCTCGAGCACAGATACGCAGTATTTT.

This chain uses TRBV11-2 with TRBJ2-1; D is unclear. This CDR3 is 11 amino acids long. V lost 4 bases and J lost 7, with 5 bases in between. The germline V gene has CDR1 SGHAT and CDR2 FQNNGV. CDR3 sequence (DNA): TGTGCCAGCAGCTGGAGAAATGAGCAGTTCTTC. This codes for CASSWRNEQFF.

This clonotype has a handful of counts. The chain recombines TRBV29-1 with TRBJ2-5; D tentatively fits TRBD1 or TRBD2 (5 bases each). CDR3 size: 14 residues. V lost 4 bases, J lost 5 bases, and 17 bases lay in between. Germline loops: CDR1 SQVTM, CDR2 ANQGSEA. CDR3 region: CSVVSPGRGETQYF. As DNA, the CDR3 is TGCAGCGTTGTGAGTCCAGGGAGAGGGGAGACCCAGTACTTC.

This clonotype was counted at least ten times. The V call is TRBV11-2, the J call TRBJ1-4; the match to TRBD1 covers 9 bases. The germline V gene encodes CDR1 SGHAT and CDR2 FQNNGV. Trimming removed 5 bases from V and 10 bases from J; junction bases left unmatched: 2. The CDR3 runs to 12 residues. The CDR3 protein is CASSQTGGKLFF. The CDR3 nucleotides are TGTGCCAGCAGCCAGACAGGGGGAAAACTGTTTTTT.

This chain links TRBV20-1 with TRBJ2-5; 12 bases align to TRBD1. J gave up 5 bases and V 5 bases, and 6 bases lay outside the gene matches. The CDR3 runs 14 residues. Germline CDR1 DFQATT, CDR2 SNEGSKA (reference sequence). The DNA for the CDR3 is TGCAGTGCTGCGGGACAGGGGGCTTCGGAGACCCAGTACTTC. Its protein product is CSAAGQGASETQYF.

This clonotype appeared many times. V usage is TRBV18 and J usage is TRBJ2-2; 9 nucleotides agree with TRBD1. Germline values: CDR1 KGHSH, CDR2 LQKENI. J gave up 3 bases and V 4 bases, and 3 bases lay outside the gene matches. The CDR3 totals 15 residues. As DNA, the CDR3 is TGTGCCAGCTCACAGCGGACAGGGGACACCGGGGAGCTGTTTTTT. Translation gives CASSQRTGDTGELFF.

This clonotype was recorded many times. V is TRBV18 and J is TRBJ1-2, with 7 bases identical to TRBD1. Germline V gene lookup returns CDR1 KGHSH and CDR2 LQKENI. Germline trimming cut 1 base from V and 4 bases from J; bases unmatched to any gene: 9. The CDR3 is 16 residues long. The CDR3 nucleotides read TGTGCCAGCTCACCACTAGGCGACAGGGAGGGCTATGGCTACACCTTC. This encodes CASSPLGDREGYGYTF.